This T cell receptor (beta chain) was sequenced for a study of technical replicates of blood from a few donors. Measured with immunoSEQ multiplex PCR; TCRdb has only the in-frame clones, and not every one. Of over 80,000 clones listed, roughly 95% are singletons. Germline values: CDR1 SGDLS, CDR2 YYNGEE. With 3 bases removed from V and 3 bases from J, the gap between germline ends came to 13 bases. The CDR3 runs to 14 residues. What was sequenced was T cells isolated from PBMCs. The chain has TRBV9 and TRBJ2-7; TRBD2 might be the D (5 bases). The sequence derives from a human donor in good health. This chain's CDR3 is CASSGREGHYEQYF. For the CDR3, the DNA is TGTGCCAGCAGCGGACGAGAGGGCCACTACGAGCAGTACTTC. Looking up the rest from reference TRBV9 and TRBJ2-7 gives the full variable domain: DSGVTQTPKHLITATGQRVTLRCSPRSGDLSVYWYQQSLDQGLQFLIQYYNGEERAKGNILERFSAQQFPDLHSELNLSSLELGDSALYFCASSGREGHYEQYFGPGTRLTVT.